Each of the 32 T cell receptor beta chains below was sequenced from the same sample in a study of cytomegalovirus exposure and HLA in healthy donors. This PCR relied on a set of 60 Vbeta primers and 13 Jbeta primers. Measured with immunoSEQ multiplex PCR; TCRdb has only the in-frame clones, and not every one. The data contain some 150,000 clones, about 72% of them singletons. Sequenced material: PBMCs. The receptors were gathered from a man in his sixties in good health and CMV-seronegative.

The rearrangement joins TRBV4-2 to TRBJ2-5; a weak D match, TRBD2 (6 bases). Trimming removed 1 base at V and 9 bases at J, with 18 bases between. The CDR3 is 15 residues long. Germline-derived CDR1 and CDR2 are LGHNA and YNFKEQ. CDR3 sequence: CASSQVWEAHEAQYF. CDR3 nucleotide sequence: TGTGCCAGCAGCCAAGTCTGGGAGGCCCACGAGGCCCAGTACTTC.

The chain uses TRBV5-4 and TRBJ2-7; weak D call: TRBD2 (5 bases). The length of the CDR3 is 15 residues. Trimming pared 0 bases from V and 6 bases from J, leaving 16 bases between. Germline loops: CDR1 SGHNT, CDR2 YYREEE (reference sequence). The CDR3, as DNA: TGTGCCAGCAGCTTGGGGGTCCCTGGAGGTAGCGAGCAGTACTTC. This sequence encodes CASSLGVPGGSEQYF.

This chain connects TRBV6-5 to TRBJ2-3; no clear D gene. V was shortened by 6 bases and J by 1 base, with 8 bases between the two germline ends. The CDR3 has 13 residues. CDR1 is MNHEY and CDR2 is SVGAGI in the germline V gene. The CDR3 sequence is CASRNYGTDTQYF. DNA of the CDR3: TGTGCCAGCAGAAACTACGGCACAGATACGCAGTATTTT.

The genes are TRBV5-4 and TRBJ2-4; D may be TRBD1 (6 bases). The CDR3 runs 16 residues. Germline values: CDR1 SGHNT, CDR2 YYREEE (reference sequence). Trimming took 1 base from V and 1 from J, leaving 12 bases between them. CDR3 in amino acids: CASSLQGQGAKNIQYF. In nucleotides, the CDR3 is TGTGCCAGCAGCTTGCAGGGGCAAGGGGCCAAAAACATTCAGTACTTC.

This clone was seen only a few times. The V gene is TRBV6-6, the J gene TRBJ1-1; possibly TRBD1 for D (5 bases). The CDR3 has 14 residues. V was shortened by 2 bases and J by 0 bases, with 7 bases between the two germline ends. Per germline, CDR1 MNHNY and CDR2 SVGAGI (reference sequence). The CDR3 protein is CASSYDRVNTEAFF. The DNA for the CDR3 is TGTGCCAGCAGTTACGACAGAGTGAACACTGAAGCTTTCTTT.

The chain couples TRBV7-9 to TRBJ2-1, with TRBD2 as a possible D gene (6 bases). The V and J ends lost 5 bases and 0 bases respectively, with 14 bases between them. Germline V CDR1 and CDR2: SEHNR, FQNEAQ (reference sequence). The CDR3 sequence is 16 residues long. CDR3 nucleotides: TGTGCCAGCAGCCATAAGGACGGGAGCTCCTACAATGAGCAGTTCTTC. This codes for CASSHKDGSSYNEQFF.

In DNA form, the CDR3 reads TGCGCCAGCAGCTCGAGTCCGGGACAGGTAGCCTACGAGCAGTACTTC. It yields the protein CASSSSPGQVAYEQYF. The rearrangement uses TRBV5-1 and TRBJ2-7, with 8 bases matching TRBD1. With V trimmed by 3 bases and J by 2 bases, 10 bases remained unmatched. The CDR3 contains 16 residues. Germline values: CDR1 SGHRS, CDR2 YFSETQ.

The chain has TRBV2 and TRBJ1-4, with TRBD1 as a possible D gene (5 bases). The germline V gene has CDR1 SNHLY and CDR2 FYNNEI. The CDR3 has 15 residues. V was shortened by 6 bases and J by 8 bases, with 19 bases between the two germline ends. CDR3 amino acids: CASRTPGRAREKLFF. CDR3 in DNA: TGTGCCAGCAGAACCCCCGGCAGGGCAAGGGAAAAACTGTTTTTT.

The CDR3 sequence is CASSQRQGEPTGELFF. The CDR3 region has the DNA TGTGCCAGCAGCCAGAGACAGGGGGAACCGACCGGGGAGCTGTTTTTT. The J gene is TRBJ2-2, the V gene TRBV4-2; 9 bases align to TRBD1. Per germline, CDR1 LGHNA and CDR2 YNFKEQ. V shed 3 bases and J 5 bases; nucleotides not matched to a gene: 7. This CDR3 is 16 amino acids long.

The CDR3 here is CATALGGTDYEQYF. CDR3 DNA sequence: TGTGCCACCGCTCTTGGAGGGACAGACTACGAGCAGTACTTC. The rearrangement joins TRBV5-6 to TRBJ2-7; tentative D call: TRBD1 (7 bases). The CDR3 extends over 14 amino acids. Germline V lookup: CDR1 SGHDT, CDR2 YYEEEE. V lost 9 bases, J lost 3 bases, and 19 bases lay in between.

This rearrangement joins TRBV5-8 to TRBJ2-1, with D possibly matching TRBD2 (6 bases). The V gene's germline CDR1 is SGHTS and CDR2 YDEGEE. Trimming shortened V by 6 bases and J by 6 bases, and 19 bases separated the two germline ends. This CDR3 has 15 residues. CDR3 region: CASTLYPRGGNEQFF. The DNA of the CDR3 is TGTGCCAGCACCCTATACCCCCGGGGAGGCAATGAGCAGTTCTTC.

The gene calls are TRBV5-1 and TRBJ1-5; 7 bases line up with TRBD1. The V gene end was trimmed by 0 bases and the J gene end by 6 bases; junction bases not matched to a gene: 6. The CDR3 is 15 amino acids. Per germline, CDR1 SGHRS and CDR2 YFSETQ. CDR3 sequence reads: CASSLGRGLGQPQHF. CDR3 DNA sequence: TGCGCCAGCAGCTTGGGCAGGGGGTTGGGTCAGCCCCAGCATTTT.

The genes are TRBV5-4 and TRBJ1-1; perhaps TRBD1 as D (5 bases). Trimming pared 0 bases from V and 5 bases from J, leaving 14 bases between. The CDR3 loop spans 15 amino acids. Germline V gene lookup returns CDR1 SGHNT and CDR2 YYREEE (reference sequence). The CDR3: CASSLGGGRGTEAFF. The CDR3 DNA sequence: TGTGCCAGCAGCTTGGGGGGGGGACGGGGGACTGAAGCTTTCTTT.

CDR3 sequence (DNA): TGTGCCAGCAGCTCTGACAGGAATCAGCCCCAGCATTTT. This translates into CASSSDRNQPQHF. V gene TRBV5-8 combines with J gene TRBJ1-5; possibly TRBD1 for D (6 bases). Trimming removed 3 bases from V and 4 bases from J, with 8 bases in between. In germline, CDR1 is SGHTS, CDR2 YDEGEE. The CDR3 has 13 residues.

The chain joins TRBV6-6 to TRBJ2-5; the D gene is possibly TRBD2 (6 bases). CDR3 size: 12 residues. CDR1 and CDR2 from the germline V gene are MNHNY and SVGAGI (reference sequence). Trimming took off 5 bases at V and 3 bases at J, with 7 bases between the two ends. This CDR3 reads CASSRLEETQYF. The CDR3 DNA follows: TGTGCCAGCAGTCGACTAGAAGAGACCCAGTACTTC.

The chain employs TRBV7-3 and TRBJ1-6, with 11 bases that match TRBD1. The length of the CDR3 is 14 residues. The J segment lost 8 bases and the V segment lost 5 bases, leaving 2 bases of the junction unmatched. CDR1 and CDR2 from the germline V gene are SGHTA and FQGTGA. The CDR3 protein is CASSPGQGDSPLHF. The CDR3 DNA reads TGTGCCAGCAGCCCGGGACAGGGGGATTCACCCCTCCACTTT.

The V and J genes are TRBV30 and TRBJ2-5; possibly TRBD2 for D (5 bases). TRBJ2-7 explains the end of the DNA better; the J call may be wrong. The CDR3 extends over 13 amino acids. Germline V gene data show CDR1 as GTSNPN and CDR2 as SVGIG (reference sequence). This CDR3 reads CAWRGRGYYEQYF. DNA for the CDR3: TGTGCCTGGAGGGGTAGAGGGTACTACGAGCAGTACTTC.

This clone came up a few times. The DNA for the CDR3 is TGTGCCAGCATTCCTCAACAGGGAAGTGGGCAGTACTTC. Translation gives CASIPQQGSGQYF. The genes are TRBV2 and TRBJ2-7; TRBD1 is a possible D gene (6 bases). The CDR3 has 13 amino acids. V was shortened by 7 bases and J by 9 bases, with 19 bases between the two germline ends. Germline loops: CDR1 SNHLY, CDR2 FYNNEI.

This chain joins TRBV28 and TRBJ2-1, with 10 bases matching TRBD1. The CDR3 loop spans 18 amino acids. The germline V gene encodes CDR1 MDHEN and CDR2 SYDVKM. V shed 10 bases, J shed 0 bases, and the junction held 15 bases outside the gene matches. The CDR3 sequence: CAIQTGGGGKSSYNEQFF. CDR3 coding DNA: TGTGCCATCCAGACAGGGGGCGGGGGCAAAAGCTCCTACAATGAGCAGTTCTTC.

This chain connects TRBV5-4 to TRBJ2-6, with D possibly TRBD1 on 5 matching bases. From germline, CDR1 is SGHNT and CDR2 YYREEE (reference sequence). V was trimmed by 3 bases and J by 1 base, leaving 11 bases between them. The CDR3 extends over 16 amino acids. CDR3 in DNA: TGTGCCAGCAGCTCTTTCAGGGTATCTGGGGCCAACGTCCTGACTTTC. Translated, it gives CASSSFRVSGANVLTF.

The genes are TRBV6-5 and TRBJ2-3; TRBD2 might be the D (6 bases). V was trimmed by 3 bases and J by 5 bases, leaving 18 bases between them. The CDR3 is made up of 16 amino acids. Germline V gene sequence: CDR1 MNHEY, CDR2 SVGAGI. The CDR3 nucleotides read TGTGCCAGCAGTTATTCTCCGGGGAGGAGCGGAGATACGCAGTATTTT. Translation: CASSYSPGRSGDTQYF.

In DNA form, the CDR3 reads TGCGCCAGCAGCCAGGACGGGAGTTTCTACAATGAGCAGTTCTTC. This gives the protein CASSQDGSFYNEQFF. The chain is built from TRBV5-1 and TRBJ2-1, with D possibly TRBD2 on 6 matching bases. There are 15 residues in the CDR3. V lost 4 bases and J lost 3, with 14 bases in between. CDR1 is SGHRS and CDR2 is YFSETQ in the germline V gene.

This chain links TRBV9 with TRBJ2-1; the D gene is possibly TRBD2 (5 bases). This CDR3 is built from 15 residues. Germline-derived CDR1 and CDR2 are SGDLS and YYNGEE. Trimming stripped 5 bases from V and 2 bases from J, with 14 bases between. The DNA of the CDR3 is TGTGCCAGCAGTAACTCACGAGGGCCCTACAATGAGCAGTTCTTC. It codes for CASSNSRGPYNEQFF.

V is TRBV30 and J is TRBJ1-5; the match to TRBD1 covers 8 bases. This CDR3 is 15 amino acids long. The trim removed 3 bases at V and 0 bases at J, leaving 4 bases unmatched. The germline gives CDR1 GTSNPN, CDR2 SVGIG (reference sequence). The CDR3 region is CAWSPDRDSNQPQHF. The CDR3 nucleotides are TGTGCCTGGAGCCCGGACAGGGATAGCAATCAGCCCCAGCATTTT.

The CDR3 is CASSGLNNEQFF. CDR3 DNA sequence: TGTGCCAGTAGTGGACTCAACAATGAGCAGTTCTTC. The J gene is TRBJ2-1, the V gene TRBV19; TRBD2 is a possible D gene (5 bases). CDR1 is LNHDA and CDR2 is SQIVND in the germline V gene (reference sequence). This CDR3 has 12 residues. With 5 bases removed from V and 5 bases from J, the gap between germline ends came to 7 bases.

V gene TRBV6-1 combines with J gene TRBJ1-5; D unclear. The CDR3 has 12 amino acids. The germline CDR1 and CDR2 sequences are MNHNS and SASEGT. Trimming took 8 bases from V and 0 from J, leaving 5 bases between them. In DNA, the CDR3 is TGTGCCAGCGCCAGTAGCAATCAGCCCCAGCATTTT. This codes for CASASSNQPQHF.

The chain carries TRBV15 and TRBJ1-2, with D possibly matching TRBD1 (6 bases). Trimming cost V 0 bases and J 8 bases, with 13 bases left between them. The CDR3 length is 14 residues. CDR1 is LNHNV, CDR2 YYDKDF, per germline (reference sequence). CDR3 in DNA: TGTGCCACCAGCAGAGATCCCACAGGGAGAGGCTACACCTTC. It codes for CATSRDPTGRGYTF.

This CDR3 is CASSDRRLAGAYEQYF. The CDR3 DNA reads as TGTGCCAGCAGCGACCGAAGACTAGCGGGAGCCTACGAGCAGTACTTC. This sequence joins TRBV2 and TRBJ2-7; 12 bases map to TRBD2. Trimming took 6 bases from V and 2 from J; bases not matched to a gene: 8. In germline, CDR1 is SNHLY, CDR2 FYNNEI. CDR3 length equals 16 residues.

This rearrangement joins TRBV19 to TRBJ1-5; perhaps TRBD1 as D (6 bases). Germline-derived CDR1 and CDR2 are LNHDA and SQIVND (reference sequence). The CDR3 spans 15 residues. Trimming took off 5 bases at V and 6 bases at J, with 17 bases between the two ends. The CDR3 region is CASSLGGREGQPQHF. The CDR3 DNA follows: TGTGCCAGTAGTTTGGGGGGGCGCGAGGGTCAGCCCCAGCATTTT. Using reference TRBV19 and TRBJ1-5 for the parts outside the CDR3, the full variable domain is DGGITQSPKYLFRKEGQNVTLSCEQNLNHDAMYWYRQDPGQGLRLIYYSQIVNDFQKGDIAEGYSVSREKKESFPLTVTSAQKNPTAFYLCASSLGGREGQPQHFGDGTRLSIL.

The chain recombines TRBV5-1 with TRBJ2-1; 11 positions match TRBD2. V shed 2 bases and J 3 bases; nucleotides not matched to a gene: 13. CDR1 SGHRS and CDR2 YFSETQ come from the germline V gene. The CDR3 contains 19 residues. CDR3 DNA: TGCGCCAGCAGCTTATCACCCGTCTCTAGCGGGAGGTTCTACAATGAGCAGTTCTTC. It yields the protein CASSLSPVSSGRFYNEQFF.

V and J are TRBV28 and TRBJ1-1, with a possible D match to TRBD1 (6 bases). Germline-derived CDR1 and CDR2 are MDHEN and SYDVKM. Deletions cut 1 base from V and 1 base from J, with 10 bases between. This CDR3 is 15 amino acids long. Here the CDR3 reads CASSLSNRENTEAFF. In nucleotides, the CDR3 is TGTGCCAGCAGTTTATCCAACAGGGAGAACACTGAAGCTTTCTTT. Together with reference TRBV28 and TRBJ1-1, the CDR3 gives the full variable domain: DVKVTQSSRYLVKRTGEKVFLECVQDMDHENMFWYRQDPGLGLRLIYFSYDVKMKEKGDIPEGYSVSREKKERFSLILESASTNQTSMYLCASSLSNRENTEAFFGQGTRLTVV.

The rearrangement uses TRBV7-6 and TRBJ2-7; tentative D call: TRBD2 (5 bases). The V gene lost 1 base and the J gene lost 0 bases, with 19 bases spanning the gap. CDR1 and CDR2 from the germline V gene are SGHVS and FNYEAQ. The CDR3 runs to 18 residues. CDR3 in amino acids: CASSLGGVLGGSSYEQYF. CDR3 bases: TGTGCCAGCAGCTTAGGCGGCGTCCTCGGAGGCAGCTCCTACGAGCAGTACTTC.